This entry lists 13 T cell receptor beta chains sequenced from one sample in a study of blood T cells in healthy people across ages. A second PCR, run for roughly 6 to 11 cycles, used a sample-barcoded 5' primer plus a J-beta primer mix. TCRdb used MiXCR to reprocess the 5' RACE reads, holding one entry per CDR3 protein. The sample shows approximately 800,000 distinct CDR3 sequences, around half of them seen only once. Source material: blood. All receptors come from a man older than 75 in good health.

The rearrangement uses TRBV6-5 and TRBJ1-2; tentatively, D is TRBD1 (6 bases). The CDR3 loop spans 15 amino acids. From germline, CDR1 is MNHEY and CDR2 SVGAGI. V lost 2 bases to trimming and J lost 7 bases, with 17 bases between them. Here the CDR3 DNA reads TGTGCCAGCAGTTACAGGGAACAGGGCGGAGTTGGCTACACCTTC. It is translated as CASSYREQGGVGYTF.

A remark on this clonotype: One base away lies a much larger clone, so this may be a sequencing read error. The chain combines TRBV20-1 with TRBJ2-1; D gene ambiguous. Near its end, the DNA agrees better with TRBJ2-7, so the J call may be wrong. The CDR3 spans 12 residues. The germline CDR1 and CDR2 sequences are DFQATT and SNEGSKA (reference sequence). DNA for the CDR3: TGCAGTGCTATAGGTACCTACAATGAGCAGTACTTC. Translation gives CSAIGTYNEQYF.

A remark on this clonotype: A much larger clone lies a single base off, so this may be a read error. V and J are TRBV20-1 and TRBJ2-5; TRBD1 or TRBD2 may be the D gene (5 bases each). V lost 5 bases and J lost 5, with 12 bases in between. The CDR3 contains 12 residues. The germline V gene has CDR1 DFQATT and CDR2 SNEGSKA (reference sequence). The CDR3 is CSAGGPGETQYF. The CDR3 coding sequence is TGCAGTGCTGGAGGCCCAGGGGAGACCCAGTACTTC.

This chain uses TRBV27 with TRBJ1-2, with D perhaps TRBD1 (6 bases). This CDR3 has 15 residues. Trimming pared 4 bases from V and 4 bases from J, leaving 16 bases between. The germline V gene encodes CDR1 MNHEY and CDR2 SMNVEV (reference sequence). Written as DNA, the CDR3 is TGTGCCAGCAGTTGGTCCGGGGGCTCCCCCTATGGCTACACCTTC. Amino acids: CASSWSGGSPYGYTF.

This clonotype has more than one count but fewer than ten. CDR3 loop: CASSLGSTERETQYF. The CDR3 coding sequence is TGTGCCAGCAGCTTGGGGTCAACCGAAAGGGAGACCCAGTACTTC. The chain has TRBV7-9 and TRBJ2-5; unclear D gene. V was clipped by 3 bases and J by 5 bases, with 16 bases between them. This CDR3 is 15 amino acids long. Germline V gene data show CDR1 as SEHNR and CDR2 as FQNEAQ (reference sequence).

In this sample, this clonotype turned up a few times. This chain's CDR3 is CASSLQSGRTGANVLTF. For the CDR3, the DNA is TGTGCCAGCAGCTTACAGAGCGGGAGGACCGGGGCCAACGTCCTGACTTTC. This chain uses TRBV7-2 with TRBJ2-6; TRBD2 agrees at 9 bases. The germline V gene has CDR1 SGHTA and CDR2 FQGNSA. This CDR3 contains 17 residues. J was trimmed by 4 bases and V by 2 bases; bases with no gene match: 6.

The chain joins TRBV27 to TRBJ2-5, with TRBD1 as a possible D gene (6 bases). Matching the DNA end better, TRBJ2-7 makes the J call doubtful. The CDR3 is 14 amino acids. Germline-derived CDR1 and CDR2 are MNHEY and SMNVEV (reference sequence). The CDR3, as DNA: TGTGCCAGCAGTCCCCGTGGCAGGGGCCACGAGCAGTACTTC. Protein sequence: CASSPRGRGHEQYF.

This clonotype was seen a few times. The chain has TRBV6-1 and TRBJ1-1; no definite D call. CDR3 size: 12 residues. In germline, CDR1 is MNHNS, CDR2 SASEGT. With 10 bases removed from V and 8 bases from J, the gap between germline ends came to 17 bases. CDR3: CATVRQGEEAFF. CDR3 nucleotides: TGTGCCACCGTCAGACAAGGCGAGGAAGCTTTCTTT.

The gene calls are TRBV12-3 or TRBV12-4 and TRBJ2-7; D is ambiguous. CDR3 length: 12 residues. V was pared by 5 bases and J by 3 bases, with 8 bases between. The CDR3 sequence: CASSRRNYEQYF. The CDR3, as DNA: TGTGCCAGCAGTCGACGTAACTACGAGCAGTACTTC.

The V call is TRBV7-2, the J call TRBJ1-6; D uncertain. Germline lookup yields CDR1 SGHTA and CDR2 FQGNSA. Trimming removed 5 bases from V and 11 bases from J, with 19 bases in between. The CDR3 is made up of 15 amino acids. CDR3 region: CASSMLGQMDPPLHF. The CDR3 DNA is TGTGCCAGCAGCATGTTGGGCCAGATGGATCCACCCCTCCACTTT.

The chain has TRBV27 and TRBJ2-5; a possible D gene is TRBD2 (5 bases). This CDR3 region has 11 residues. The V end lost 6 bases, the J end lost 11 bases, and 13 bases lay between the germline ends. Germline lookup yields CDR1 MNHEY and CDR2 SMNVEV (reference sequence). CDR3 bases: TGTGCCAGCAGAGGGTCCGGGGAGCAGTACTTC. Amino acid sequence: CASRGSGEQYF.

The genes are TRBV7-2 and TRBJ1-5, with D perhaps TRBD1 (6 bases). The CDR3 length is 15 residues. Germline V CDR1 and CDR2: SGHTA, FQGNSA. Trimming pared 5 bases from V and 7 bases from J, leaving 18 bases between. CDR3 DNA sequence: TGTGCCAGCAGCCAAGGGGGGGTCTCTTGGCAGCCCCAGCATTTT. Residues: CASSQGGVSWQPQHF.

The V gene is TRBV27, the J gene TRBJ2-2; no reliable D call. The CDR3 is 14 amino acids. Germline V lookup: CDR1 MNHEY, CDR2 SMNVEV (reference sequence). Between the trimmed V and J ends, which lost 3 bases and 2 bases, there was a span of 7 bases. The CDR3 nucleotides are TGTGCCAGCAGTTTTATATCTAACACCGGGGAGCTGTTTTTT. Amino acid sequence: CASSFISNTGELFF.